A selection of T cell receptor beta chains follows, all from one sample in a study of cytomegalovirus exposure and HLA in healthy donors. Clones were read by immunoSEQ multiplex PCR, and TCRdb kept only the in-frame ones, dropping some. The table lists nearly 110,000 clones, more than 65% of them singletons, with 6.1% in the top ten. Input material: PBMCs. Receptors were obtained from a woman between 45 and 60 years old in good health and CMV-seropositive. The CDR3 runs from the conserved cysteine through the conserved F or W. Each record gives: J gene, D gene, clone size, V gene, CDR3 protein, CDR3 DNA. The D gene is left open where the match is weak. The size entry is marked missing in some rows and otherwise reads once, few, many or a size class.

>TRBJ1-1|TRBD1|.|TRBV27
CASSYQGGAAEAFF
TGTGCCAGCAGTTATCAGGGGGGTGCGGCTGAAGCTTTCTTT
>TRBJ1-1|.|.|TRBV7-3
CASSSGRETEAFF
TGTGCCAGCAGCTCCGGCCGGGAGACTGAAGCTTTCTTT
>TRBJ1-4|TRBD1|.|TRBV15
CATSRGFEGAAAEKLFF
TGTGCCACCAGCAGGGGTTTTGAGGGGGCGGCGGCCGAAAAACTGTTTTTT
>TRBJ1-5|.|.|TRBV28
CASSFYRDSNQPQHF
TGTGCCAGCAGTTTCTACAGGGATAGCAATCAGCCCCAGCATTTT
>TRBJ2-1|TRBD2|.|TRBV7-6
CASSLGGGYNEQFF
TGTGCCAGCAGCTTAGGCGGGGGTTACAATGAGCAGTTCTTC
>TRBJ1-1|TRBD1|.|TRBV6-6
CAISQGQGTRAFF
TGTGCCATCTCCCAGGGACAGGGGACGAGAGCTTTCTTT
>TRBJ2-6|.|.|TRBV4-2
CASSQNTGHYSGANVLTF
TGTGCCAGCAGCCAAAATACGGGACACTACTCTGGGGCCAACGTCCTGACTTTC
>TRBJ2-2|TRBD1|.|TRBV5-1
CASSRDRSYTGELFF
TGCGCCAGCAGCCGGGACAGGTCCTACACCGGGGAGCTGTTTTTT
>TRBJ1-3|.|.|TRBV7-3
CASSLGGGNTIYF
TGTGCCAGCAGCTTGGGGGGGGGAAACACCATATATTTT
>TRBJ2-5|TRBD2|.|TRBV7-8
CASSSGLAGGETQYF
TGTGCCAGCAGCTCGGGACTAGCGGGGGGTGAGACCCAGTACTTC
>TRBJ1-6|.|.|TRBV4-1
CASSQPRQYNSPLHF
TGCGCCAGCAGCCAACCGAGACAGTATAATTCACCCCTCCACTTT
>TRBJ1-2|.|once|TRBV7-2
CASSPQGKNLGGYTF
TGTGCCAGCAGCCCCCAGGGGAAGAATCTTGGGGGCTACACCTTC
>TRBJ2-5|.|.|TRBV7-6
CASGQLQETQYF
TGTGCCAGCGGACAGCTCCAAGAGACCCAGTACTTC
>TRBJ1-1|.|.|TRBV7-9
CSSSLVAGAGDTEAFF
TGTTCCAGCAGCTTAGTTGCAGGGGCGGGGGACACTGAAGCTTTCTTT
>TRBJ2-3|.|.|TRBV7-3
CASSLTGAARTDTQYF
TGTGCCAGCAGCTTAACCGGAGCGGCCCGCACAGATACGCAGTATTTT
>TRBJ2-1|.|few|TRBV7-2
CASTSMWGRSVYEQFF
TGTGCCAGCACCTCAATGTGGGGGCGATCCGTCTATGAGCAGTTCTTC
>TRBJ2-5|TRBD2|once|TRBV7-2
CASSLGPGTSGQETQYF
TGTGCCAGCAGCTTAGGGCCCGGGACTAGCGGCCAAGAGACCCAGTACTTC
>TRBJ2-7|.|.|TRBV4-2
CASSLGGYEQYF
TGTGCCAGCAGCCTCGGAGGCTACGAGCAGTACTTC
>TRBJ2-3|.|.|TRBV7-2
CASSPRVSGGRTDTQYF
TGTGCCAGCAGCCCACGAGTCAGTGGGGGCAGGACAGATACGCAGTATTTT
>TRBJ2-2|TRBD1|.|TRBV10-3
CAISDPPGFAQSGTGYTGELFF
TGTGCCATCAGCGATCCACCTGGGTTCGCTCAGTCCGGGACAGGGTACACCGGGGAGCTGTTTTTT
>TRBJ2-3|.|.|TRBV2
CASSTFPDTQYF
TGTGCCAGCAGCACTTTCCCAGATACGCAGTATTTT
>TRBJ1-6|.|.|TRBV19
CASSIGQPNSPLHF
TGTGCCAGTAGTATTGGACAGCCAAATTCACCCCTCCACTTT